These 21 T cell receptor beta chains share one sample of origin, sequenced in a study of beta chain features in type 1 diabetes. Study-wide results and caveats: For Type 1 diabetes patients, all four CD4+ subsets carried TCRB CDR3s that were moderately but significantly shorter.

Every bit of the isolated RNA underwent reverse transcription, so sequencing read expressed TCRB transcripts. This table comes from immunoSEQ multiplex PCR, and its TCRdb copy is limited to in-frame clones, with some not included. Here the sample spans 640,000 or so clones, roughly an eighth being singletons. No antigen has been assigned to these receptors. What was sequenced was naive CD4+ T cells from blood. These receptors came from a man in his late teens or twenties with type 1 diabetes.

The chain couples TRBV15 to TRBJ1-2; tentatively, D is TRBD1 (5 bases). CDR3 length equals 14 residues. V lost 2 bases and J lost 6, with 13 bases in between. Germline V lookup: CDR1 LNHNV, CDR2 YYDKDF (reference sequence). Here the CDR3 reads CATSRRRDQDGYTF. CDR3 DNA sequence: TGTGCCACCAGCAGACGTAGGGACCAGGATGGCTACACCTTC.

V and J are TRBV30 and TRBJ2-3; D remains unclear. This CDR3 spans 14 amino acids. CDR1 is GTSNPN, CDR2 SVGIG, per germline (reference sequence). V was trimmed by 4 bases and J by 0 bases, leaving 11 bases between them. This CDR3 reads CAWNQFGSTDTQYF. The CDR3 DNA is TGTGCCTGGAACCAGTTCGGGAGCACAGATACGCAGTATTTT.

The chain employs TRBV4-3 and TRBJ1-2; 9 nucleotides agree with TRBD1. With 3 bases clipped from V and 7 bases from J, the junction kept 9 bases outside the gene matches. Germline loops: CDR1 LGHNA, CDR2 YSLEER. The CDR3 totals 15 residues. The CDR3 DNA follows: TGCGCCAGCAGCCACCCGGCCGGGACAGGGTTTGGCTACACCTTC. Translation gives CASSHPAGTGFGYTF.

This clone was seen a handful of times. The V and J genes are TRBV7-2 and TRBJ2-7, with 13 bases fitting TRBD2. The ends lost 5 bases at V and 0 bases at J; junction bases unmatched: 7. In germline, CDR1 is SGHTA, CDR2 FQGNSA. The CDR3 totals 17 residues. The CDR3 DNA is TGTGCCAGCAGCCCCCTCCGGACTAGCGGGAGCTCCTACGAGCAGTACTTC. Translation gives CASSPLRTSGSSYEQYF.

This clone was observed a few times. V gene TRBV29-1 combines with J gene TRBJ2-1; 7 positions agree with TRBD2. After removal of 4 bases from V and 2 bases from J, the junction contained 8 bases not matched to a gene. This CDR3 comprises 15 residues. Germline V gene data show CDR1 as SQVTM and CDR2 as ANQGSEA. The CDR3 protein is CSVGRGAGTYNEQFF. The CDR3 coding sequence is TGCAGCGTTGGCCGGGGAGCGGGGACCTACAATGAGCAGTTCTTC.

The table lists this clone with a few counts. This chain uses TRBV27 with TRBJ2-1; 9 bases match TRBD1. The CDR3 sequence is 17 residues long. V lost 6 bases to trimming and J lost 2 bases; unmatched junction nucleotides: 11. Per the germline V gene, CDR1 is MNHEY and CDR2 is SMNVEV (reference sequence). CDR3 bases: TGTGCCAGCAGCCCCACCGGGACAGGGAAGACCTACAATGAGCAGTTCTTC. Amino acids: CASSPTGTGKTYNEQFF.

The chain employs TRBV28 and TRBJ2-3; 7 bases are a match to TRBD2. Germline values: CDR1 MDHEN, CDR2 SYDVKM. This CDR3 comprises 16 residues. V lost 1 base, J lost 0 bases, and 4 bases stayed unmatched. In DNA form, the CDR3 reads TGTGCCAGCAGTTTATCCAGGGAGGGTAGCACAGATACGCAGTATTTT. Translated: CASSLSREGSTDTQYF.

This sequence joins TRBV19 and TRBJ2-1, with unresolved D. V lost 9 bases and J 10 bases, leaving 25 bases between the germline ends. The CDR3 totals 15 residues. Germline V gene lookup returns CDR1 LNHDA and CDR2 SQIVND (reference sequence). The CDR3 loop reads CASAGGSDLGQEQFF. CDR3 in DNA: TGTGCCAGCGCCGGTGGCTCCGACCTTGGCCAGGAGCAGTTCTTC.

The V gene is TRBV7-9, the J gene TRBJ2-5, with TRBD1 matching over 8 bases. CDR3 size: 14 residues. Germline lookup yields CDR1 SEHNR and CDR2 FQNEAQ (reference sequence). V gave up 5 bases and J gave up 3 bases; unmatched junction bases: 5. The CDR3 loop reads CASSPGTGEETQYF. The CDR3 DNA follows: TGTGCCAGCAGCCCCGGGACAGGAGAAGAGACCCAGTACTTC.

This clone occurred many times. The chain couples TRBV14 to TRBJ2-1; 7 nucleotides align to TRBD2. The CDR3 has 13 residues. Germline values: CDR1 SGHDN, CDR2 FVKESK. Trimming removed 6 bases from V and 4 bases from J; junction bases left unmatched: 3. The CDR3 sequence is CASRGGSYNEQFF. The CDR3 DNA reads TGTGCCAGCAGAGGCGGGAGTTACAATGAGCAGTTCTTC.

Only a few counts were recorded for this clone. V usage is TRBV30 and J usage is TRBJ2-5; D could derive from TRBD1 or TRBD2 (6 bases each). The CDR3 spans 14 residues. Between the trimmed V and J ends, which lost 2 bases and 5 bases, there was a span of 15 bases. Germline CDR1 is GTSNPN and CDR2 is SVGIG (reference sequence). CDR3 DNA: TGTGCCTGGAGTCGGGGGCTCCCAGCCGAGACCCAGTACTTC. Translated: CAWSRGLPAETQYF.

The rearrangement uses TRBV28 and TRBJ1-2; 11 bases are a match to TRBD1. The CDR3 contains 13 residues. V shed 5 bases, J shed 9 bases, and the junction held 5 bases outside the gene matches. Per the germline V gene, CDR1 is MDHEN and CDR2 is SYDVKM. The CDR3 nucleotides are TGTGCCAGCAGTGGACAGGGGGCGCGAAGCTACACCTTC. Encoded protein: CASSGQGARSYTF.

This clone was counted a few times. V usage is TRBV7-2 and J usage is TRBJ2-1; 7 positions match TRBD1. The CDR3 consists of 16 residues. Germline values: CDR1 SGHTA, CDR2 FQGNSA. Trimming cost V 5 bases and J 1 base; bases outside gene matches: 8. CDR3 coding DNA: TGTGCCAGCAGCCCGCAAGGGACAGCTTCCTACAATGAGCAGTTCTTC. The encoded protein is CASSPQGTASYNEQFF.

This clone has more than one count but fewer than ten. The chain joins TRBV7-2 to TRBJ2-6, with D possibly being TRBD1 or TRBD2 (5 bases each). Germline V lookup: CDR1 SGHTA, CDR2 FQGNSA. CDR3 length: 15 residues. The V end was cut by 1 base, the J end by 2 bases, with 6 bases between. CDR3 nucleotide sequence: TGTGCCAGCAGCTTAGTGGGGGCTGGGGCCAACGTCCTGACTTTC. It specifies CASSLVGAGANVLTF.

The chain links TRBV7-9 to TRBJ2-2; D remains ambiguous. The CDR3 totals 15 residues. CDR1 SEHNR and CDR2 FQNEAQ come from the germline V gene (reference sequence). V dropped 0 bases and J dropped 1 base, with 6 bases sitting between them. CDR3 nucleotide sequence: TGTGCCAGCAGCTTAGCTTTGTGGAACACCGGGGAGCTGTTTTTT. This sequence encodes CASSLALWNTGELFF.

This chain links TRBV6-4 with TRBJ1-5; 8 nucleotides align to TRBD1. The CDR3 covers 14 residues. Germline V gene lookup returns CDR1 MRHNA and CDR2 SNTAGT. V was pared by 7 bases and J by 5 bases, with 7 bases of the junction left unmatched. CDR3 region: CASIEDREDQPQHF. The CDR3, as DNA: TGTGCCAGCATCGAGGACAGGGAGGATCAGCCCCAGCATTTT.

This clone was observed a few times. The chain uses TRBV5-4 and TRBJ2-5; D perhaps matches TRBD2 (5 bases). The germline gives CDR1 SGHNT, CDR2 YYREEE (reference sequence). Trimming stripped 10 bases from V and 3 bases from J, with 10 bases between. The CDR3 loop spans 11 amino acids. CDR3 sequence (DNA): TGTGCCTGGAGGCTAGAAGAGACCCAGTACTTC. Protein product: CAWRLEETQYF.

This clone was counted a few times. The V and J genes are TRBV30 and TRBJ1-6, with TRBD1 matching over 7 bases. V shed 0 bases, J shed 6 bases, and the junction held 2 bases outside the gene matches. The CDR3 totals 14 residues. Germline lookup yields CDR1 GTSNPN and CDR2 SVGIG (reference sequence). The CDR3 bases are TGTGCCTGGAGTGTACGACAGGGTAATTCACCCCTCCACTTT. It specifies CAWSVRQGNSPLHF.

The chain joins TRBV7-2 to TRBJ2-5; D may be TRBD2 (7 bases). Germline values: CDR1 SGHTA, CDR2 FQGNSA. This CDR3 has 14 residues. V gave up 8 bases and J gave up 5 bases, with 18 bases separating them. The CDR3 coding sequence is TGTGCCAGCGCCTTGGGGGGGCCCAGGGAGACCCAGTACTTC. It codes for CASALGGPRETQYF.

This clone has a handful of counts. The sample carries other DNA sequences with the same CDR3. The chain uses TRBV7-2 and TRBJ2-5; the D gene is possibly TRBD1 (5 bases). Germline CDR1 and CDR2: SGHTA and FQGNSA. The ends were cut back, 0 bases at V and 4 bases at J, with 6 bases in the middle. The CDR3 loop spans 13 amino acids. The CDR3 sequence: CASSLARGETQYF. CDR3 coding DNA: TGTGCCAGCAGCTTAGCTAGGGGAGAGACCCAGTACTTC.

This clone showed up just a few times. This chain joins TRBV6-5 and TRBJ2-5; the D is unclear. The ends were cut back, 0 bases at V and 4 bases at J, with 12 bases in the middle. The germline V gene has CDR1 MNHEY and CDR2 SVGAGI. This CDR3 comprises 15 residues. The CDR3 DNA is TGTGCCAGCAGTTACTCTGTAAACGATGTAGAGACCCAGTACTTC. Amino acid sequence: CASSYSVNDVETQYF.